Described below is a single T cell receptor (beta chain) sequence and its context. The antigen remains undetermined. The data were taken from a study of CD4 T cells in relation to SARS-CoV-2 and coronaviruses. Study details: Controls used an HIV-1 Nef peptide pool or no peptide. Shared crossreactive spike epitopes were mapped to their HLA restriction.

Unexposed donor CD4+ T cells date from about 2011-2018, before the COVID-19 pandemic. The cells were cultured for 10 days before CD4+ T cells were isolated. Points from the study as a whole: Pre-pandemic and post-infection samples never came from the same donor.

The germline gives CDR1 LNHDA, CDR2 SQIVND (reference sequence). Deletions cut 3 bases from V and 2 bases from J, with 11 bases between. The CDR3 runs 15 residues. TCRdb keeps only in-frame clones here, not all; method: immunoSEQ multiplex PCR. The sample has under 25,000 clones, around 80% seen once. V usage is TRBV19 and J usage is TRBJ1-5; TRBD1 might be the D (5 bases). The sample taken for sequencing was CD4+ T cells from PBMCs, cultured in vitro. This TCR came from a human donor in good health. CDR3 DNA sequence: TGTGCCAGTAGTATGGGGCCTCGGGGCAATCAGCCCCAGCATTTT. This sequence encodes CASSMGPRGNQPQHF.